Below, one T cell receptor beta chain is given with its context. The antigen remains undetermined. This specimen belongs to a study of CD8+ T cells in alopecia areata. Background on the study: The study gave tofacitinib for 6 to 18 months, then 6 months off drug. Study-wide results and limits: TCR sharing across patients was less clear than in mice, possibly HLA-related.

Documented treatment: oral pan-JAK inhibitor, 5-10 mg twice daily. cDNA reverse transcribed from extracted RNA served as the sequencing template. This table comes from immunoSEQ multiplex PCR, and its TCRdb copy is limited to in-frame clones, with some not included. The sample shows 95,000 to 100,000 clones, approximately 60% of them seen only once. Trimming removed 3 bases from V and 4 bases from J; junction bases left unmatched: 3. The CDR3 has 15 residues. Germline-derived CDR1 and CDR2 are LNHDA and SQIVND (reference sequence). The sequence derives from a human donor with alopecia areata. The J gene is TRBJ1-1, the V gene TRBV19, with 12 bases identical to TRBD1. The sample in question was CD8+ T cells sorted from blood, obtained at week 4, from a patient treated with tofacitinib. CDR3 loop: CASSMGTGGFTEAFF. The CDR3, as DNA: TGTGCCAGTAGTATGGGGACAGGGGGCTTCACTGAAGCTTTCTTT. The whole variable domain, filled in from reference TRBV19 and TRBJ1-1, reads DGGITQSPKYLFRKEGQNVTLSCEQNLNHDAMYWYRQDPGQGLRLIYYSQIVNDFQKGDIAEGYSVSREKKESFPLTVTSAQKNPTAFYLCASSMGTGGFTEAFFGQGTRLTVV.